Included here is one TCR beta chain sequence, with context. Repertoires were generated with immunoSEQ multiplex PCR, while TCRdb's copy carries only in-frame clones and drops some. The table shows around 200,000 clones, with about 95% occurring only once. This record belongs to a study of control samples from healthy donors and cancer patients. This CDR3 region has 13 residues. The V end lost 7 bases, the J end lost 3 bases, and 10 bases lay between the germline ends. Looked up from germline, CDR1 is MNHEY and CDR2 is SVGAGI. Sequenced input: blood. This receptor was taken from a man in his fifties or sixties in good health. This chain uses TRBV6-5 with TRBJ1-5, with D tentatively TRBD1 (6 bases). The CDR3: CASNRDNNQPQHF. CDR3 DNA sequence: TGTGCCAGCAACCGGGACAACAATCAGCCCCAGCATTTT.